Sequencing of this TCR beta chain was carried out in a study of siplizumab effects on memory and regulatory T cells. Findings and limits, study-wide: No naive or memory phenotype could be assigned to roughly 80-95% of proliferating clones.

Sequencing was performed with immunoSEQ multiplex PCR; in TCRdb, only in-frame clones are kept and a portion is missing. Counted here are 75,000 to 100,000 clones, roughly 94% occurring once; the ten biggest clones make up 1% to 1.5%. The CDR3 sequence is 16 residues long. J lost 4 bases, V lost 1 base, and 6 bases had no gene match. Germline lookup yields CDR1 MGHDK and CDR2 SYGVNS. This clone was detected a few times. The antigen is unknown. This TCR came from a human donor in good health. The chain uses TRBV25-1 and TRBJ2-1; the match to TRBD1 covers 8 bases. Sequenced input: non-Treg CD4+ T cells sorted from blood. The CDR3 loop is CASSESGGQVYNEQFF. DNA for the CDR3: TGTGCCAGCAGTGAATCAGGGGGACAGGTGTACAATGAGCAGTTCTTC.